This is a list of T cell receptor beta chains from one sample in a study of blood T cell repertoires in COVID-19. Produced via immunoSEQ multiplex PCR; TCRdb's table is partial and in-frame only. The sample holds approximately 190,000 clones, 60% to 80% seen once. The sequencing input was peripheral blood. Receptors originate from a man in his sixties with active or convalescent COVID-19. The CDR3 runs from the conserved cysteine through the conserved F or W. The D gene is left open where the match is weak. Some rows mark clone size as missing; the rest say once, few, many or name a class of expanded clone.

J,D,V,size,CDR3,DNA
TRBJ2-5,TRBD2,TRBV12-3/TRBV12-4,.,CASSRGVETQYF,TGTGCCAGCAGTCGGGGGGTAGAGACCCAGTACTTC
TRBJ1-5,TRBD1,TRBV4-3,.,CASSQTGGHQPQHF,TGCGCCAGCAGCCAAACAGGGGGCCATCAGCCCCAGCATTTT
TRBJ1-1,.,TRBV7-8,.,CASSLVKGLRSRGNTEAFF,TGTGCCAGCAGCTTAGTAAAGGGCCTACGGTCCAGGGGGAACACTGAAGCTTTCTTT
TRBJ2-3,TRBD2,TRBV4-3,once,CASSPGLAGTGDTQYF,TGCGCCAGCAGCCCCGGACTAGCGGGAACGGGAGATACGCAGTATTTT
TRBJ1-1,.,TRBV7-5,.,CVRSKRDSNEAFF,TGTGTCAGAAGCAAAAGGGACAGCAATGAAGCTTTCTTT
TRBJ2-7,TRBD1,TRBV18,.,CASSGTGRLVEQYF,TGTGCCAGCTCAGGGACAGGGCGGCTGGTCGAGCAGTACTTC
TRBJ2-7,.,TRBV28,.,CASLFPGIPYEQYF,TGTGCCAGCTTGTTTCCAGGGATCCCCTACGAGCAGTACTTC
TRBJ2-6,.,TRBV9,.,CASSASYSGANVLTF,TGTGCCAGCAGCGCTTCTTACTCTGGGGCCAACGTCCTGACTTTC
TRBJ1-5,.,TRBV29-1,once,CSVAQGSNQPQHF,TGCAGCGTGGCGCAGGGAAGCAATCAGCCCCAGCATTTT
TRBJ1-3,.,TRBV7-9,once,CASSLVVLSGNTIYF,TGTGCCAGCAGCTTAGTGGTACTCTCTGGAAACACCATATATTTT
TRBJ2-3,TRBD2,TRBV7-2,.,CASSLVSQGGSSSDTQYF,TGTGCCAGCAGCTTAGTATCTCAGGGCGGGAGTAGTTCAGATACGCAGTATTTT
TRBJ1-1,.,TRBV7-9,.,CASRPGHANTEAFF,TGTGCCAGCAGGCCCGGTCATGCAAACACTGAAGCTTTCTTT
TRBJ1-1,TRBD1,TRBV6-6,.,CASSPEVDRGHEAFF,TGTGCCAGCAGCCCCGAGGTGGACAGGGGACATGAAGCTTTCTTT
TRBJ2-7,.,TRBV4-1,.,CASSRGTGGYEQYF,TGCGCCAGCAGCCGCGGGACCGGGGGATACGAGCAGTACTTC
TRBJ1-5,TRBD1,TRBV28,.,CASRDMQGGDQPQHF,TGTGCCAGCAGGGACATGCAGGGGGGAGATCAGCCCCAGCATTTT
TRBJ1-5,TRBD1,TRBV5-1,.,CASSWDSPADQPQHF,TGCGCCAGCAGCTGGGACAGCCCCGCGGATCAGCCCCAGCATTTT
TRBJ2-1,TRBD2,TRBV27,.,CASSIQTSGRYNEQFF,TGTGCCAGCAGTATACAGACTAGCGGTAGATACAATGAGCAGTTCTTC
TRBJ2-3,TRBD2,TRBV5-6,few,CASSLDGGVTDTQYF,TGTGCCAGCAGCTTGGATGGGGGGGTAACAGATACGCAGTATTTT
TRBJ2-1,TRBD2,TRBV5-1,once,CASSYGLAGYNEQFF,TGCGCCAGCAGCTATGGACTAGCGGGGTACAATGAGCAGTTCTTC
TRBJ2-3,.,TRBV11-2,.,CASTYSPAVGSGADTQYF,TGTGCCAGCACCTATTCCCCCGCTGTTGGGTCCGGGGCAGATACGCAGTATTTT
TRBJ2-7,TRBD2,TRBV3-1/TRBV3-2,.,CASSLQLSGTSGRVQYF,TGTGCCAGCAGCCTACAACTTTCCGGGACTAGCGGGAGGGTGCAGTACTTC
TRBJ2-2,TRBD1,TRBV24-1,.,CATSDSRTGNTGELFF,TGTGCCACCAGTGATTCCCGGACAGGGAACACCGGGGAGCTGTTTTTT
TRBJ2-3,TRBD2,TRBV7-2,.,CASSFSSGTSTDTQYF,TGTGCCAGCAGCTTTAGTAGCGGGACTAGCACAGATACGCAGTATTTT
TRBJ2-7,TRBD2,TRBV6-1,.,CASSEGLAGLNYEQYF,TGTGCCAGCAGTGAGGGACTAGCGGGCTTAAATTACGAGCAGTACTTC
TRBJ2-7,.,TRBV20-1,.,CSARDLAASYF,TGCAGTGCTAGAGATTTAGCGGCTTCTTACTTC
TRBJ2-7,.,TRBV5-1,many,CASSAGTEASRQYF,TGCGCCAGCAGCGCGGGGACAGAAGCCTCCCGACAGTACTTC
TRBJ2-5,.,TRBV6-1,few,CASSEPTGLGGKETQYF,TGTGCCAGCAGTGAGCCAACAGGTTTGGGGGGAAAAGAGACCCAGTACTTC
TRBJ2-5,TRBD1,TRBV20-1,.,CSASGTGSVETQYF,TGCAGTGCTAGTGGGACAGGGAGTGTCGAGACCCAGTACTTC
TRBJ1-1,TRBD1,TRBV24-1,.,CATSRQGNTEAFF,TGTGCCACCAGTCGACAGGGGAACACTGAAGCTTTCTTT
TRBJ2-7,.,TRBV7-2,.,CASSLDPPGSGFSYEQYF,TGTGCCAGCAGCTTAGACCCCCCCGGTAGCGGTTTCTCCTACGAGCAGTACTTC
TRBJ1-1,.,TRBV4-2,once,CASSPEGGNTEAFF,TGTGCCAGCAGCCCCGAGGGTGGGAACACTGAAGCTTTCTTT
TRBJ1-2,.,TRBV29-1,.,CSVGRGAPLGYTF,TGCAGCGTCGGGAGGGGAGCCCCGTTGGGCTACACCTTC
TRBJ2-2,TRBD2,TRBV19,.,CASSTAGAGTGELFF,TGTGCCAGTAGTACAGCGGGAGCTGGGACCGGGGAGCTGTTTTTT
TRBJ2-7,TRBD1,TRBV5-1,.,CASSRDSSNYEQYF,TGCGCCAGCAGCCGGGACAGCTCTAACTACGAGCAGTACTTC
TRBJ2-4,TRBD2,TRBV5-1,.,CASSLSSGDLTYQYF,TGCGCCAGCAGCTTAAGTAGCGGGGATCTGACCTATCAGTACTTC
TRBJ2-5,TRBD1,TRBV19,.,CASSMTGAAETQYF,TGTGCCAGTAGCATGACAGGGGCGGCAGAGACCCAGTACTTC
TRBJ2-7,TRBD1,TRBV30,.,CALVQGGVGNEQYF,TGTGCCCTAGTACAGGGGGGCGTAGGAAACGAGCAGTACTTC
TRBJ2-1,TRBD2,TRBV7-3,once,CASSRLAGGDEQFF,TGTGCCAGCAGCCGACTAGCGGGAGGTGATGAGCAGTTCTTC
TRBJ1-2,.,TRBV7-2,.,CASSLDGGLGGYTF,TGTGCCAGCAGCTTAGACGGGGGGCTTGGTGGCTACACCTTC
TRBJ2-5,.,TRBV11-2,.,CASSLEAQETQYF,TGTGCCAGCAGCTTAGAGGCTCAAGAGACCCAGTACTTC
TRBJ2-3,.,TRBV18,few,CASTLQPRTVTDTQYF,TGTGCCAGCACCCTCCAACCCAGGACAGTCACAGATACGCAGTATTTT
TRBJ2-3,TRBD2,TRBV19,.,CAIPGLAGGQMWTDTQYF,TGTGCCATCCCAGGACTAGCGGGAGGTCAGATGTGGACAGATACGCAGTATTTT
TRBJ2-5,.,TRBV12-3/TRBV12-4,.,CASSFDIQETQYF,TGTGCCAGCAGTTTCGACATCCAAGAGACCCAGTACTTC
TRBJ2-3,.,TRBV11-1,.,CASSLRTDTQYF,TGTGCCAGCAGCTTGAGAACAGATACGCAGTATTTT
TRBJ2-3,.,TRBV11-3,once,CASSGGSHFKTDTQYF,TGTGCCAGCAGCGGAGGGTCGCACTTTAAAACAGATACGCAGTATTTT
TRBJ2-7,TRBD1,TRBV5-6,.,CASSPTGTYEQYF,TGTGCCAGCAGCCCGACAGGGACATACGAGCAGTACTTC
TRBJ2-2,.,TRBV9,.,CASSGQTGELFF,TGTGCCAGCAGCGGGCAGACCGGGGAGCTGTTTTTT
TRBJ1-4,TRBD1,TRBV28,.,CAGGDRGSTNEKLFF,TGTGCCGGCGGAGACAGGGGGTCAACTAATGAAAAACTGTTTTTT